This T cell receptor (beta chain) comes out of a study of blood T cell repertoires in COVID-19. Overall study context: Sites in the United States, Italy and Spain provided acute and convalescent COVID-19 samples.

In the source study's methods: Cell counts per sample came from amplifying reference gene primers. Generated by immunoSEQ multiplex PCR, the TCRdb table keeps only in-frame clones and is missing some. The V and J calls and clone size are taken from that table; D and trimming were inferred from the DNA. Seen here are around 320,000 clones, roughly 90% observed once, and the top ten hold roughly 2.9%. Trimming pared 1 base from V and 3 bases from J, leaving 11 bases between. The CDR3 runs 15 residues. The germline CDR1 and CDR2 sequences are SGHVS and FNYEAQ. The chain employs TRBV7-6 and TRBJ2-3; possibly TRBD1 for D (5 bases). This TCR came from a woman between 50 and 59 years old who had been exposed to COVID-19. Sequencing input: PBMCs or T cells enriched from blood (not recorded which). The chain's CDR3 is CASSLGTILTDTQYF. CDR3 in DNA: TGTGCCAGCAGCTTAGGGACAATTCTGACAGATACGCAGTATTTT.